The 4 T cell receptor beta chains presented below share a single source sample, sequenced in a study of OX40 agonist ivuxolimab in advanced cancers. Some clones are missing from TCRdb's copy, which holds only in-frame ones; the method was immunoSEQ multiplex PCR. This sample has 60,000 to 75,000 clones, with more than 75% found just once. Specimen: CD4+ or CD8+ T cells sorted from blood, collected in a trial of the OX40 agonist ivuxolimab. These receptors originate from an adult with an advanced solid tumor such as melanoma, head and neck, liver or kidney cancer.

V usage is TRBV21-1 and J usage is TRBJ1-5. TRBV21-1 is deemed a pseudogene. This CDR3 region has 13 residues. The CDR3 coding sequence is TGTGCCAGCAGCCCGGGGACTAATCAGCCCCAGCATTTT. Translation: CASSPGTNQPQHF.

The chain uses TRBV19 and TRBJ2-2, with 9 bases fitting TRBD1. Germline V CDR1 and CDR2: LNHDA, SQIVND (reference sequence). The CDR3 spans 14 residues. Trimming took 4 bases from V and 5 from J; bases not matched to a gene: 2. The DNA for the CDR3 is TGTGCCAGTAGTAACAGGGGGCAAACCGGGGAGCTGTTTTTT. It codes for CASSNRGQTGELFF.

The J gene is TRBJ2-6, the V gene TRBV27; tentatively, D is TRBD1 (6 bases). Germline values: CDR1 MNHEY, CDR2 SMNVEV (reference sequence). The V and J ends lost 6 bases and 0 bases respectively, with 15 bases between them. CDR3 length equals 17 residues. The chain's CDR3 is CASSPGQPSSGANVLTF. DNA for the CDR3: TGTGCCAGCAGCCCAGGACAGCCTAGCTCTGGGGCCAACGTCCTGACTTTC. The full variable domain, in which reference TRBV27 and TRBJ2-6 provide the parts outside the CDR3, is EAQVTQNPRYLITVTGKKLTVTCSQNMNHEYMSWYRQDPGLGLRQIYYSMNVEVTDKGDVPEGYKVSRKEKRNFPLILESPSPNQTSLYFCASSPGQPSSGANVLTFGAGSRLTVL.

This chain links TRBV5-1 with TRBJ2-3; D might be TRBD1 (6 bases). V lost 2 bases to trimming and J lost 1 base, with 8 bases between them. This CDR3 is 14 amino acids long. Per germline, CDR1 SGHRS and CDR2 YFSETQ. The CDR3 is CASSLGTRTDTQYF. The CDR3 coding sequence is TGCGCCAGCAGCTTAGGGACACGCACAGATACGCAGTATTTT.